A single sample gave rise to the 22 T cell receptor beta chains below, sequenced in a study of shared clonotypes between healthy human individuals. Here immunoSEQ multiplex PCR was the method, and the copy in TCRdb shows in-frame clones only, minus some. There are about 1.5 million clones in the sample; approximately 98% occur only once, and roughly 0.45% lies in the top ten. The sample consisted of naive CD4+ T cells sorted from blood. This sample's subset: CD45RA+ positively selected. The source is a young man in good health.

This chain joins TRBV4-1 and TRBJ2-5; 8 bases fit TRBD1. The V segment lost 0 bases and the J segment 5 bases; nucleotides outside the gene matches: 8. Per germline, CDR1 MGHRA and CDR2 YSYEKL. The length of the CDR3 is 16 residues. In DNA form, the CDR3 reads TGCGCCAGCAGCCAAGATATGTCAGGGGGCGATGAGACCCAGTACTTC. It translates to CASSQDMSGGDETQYF.

Written as DNA, the CDR3 is TGTGCCAGCAGTTTGGAGGGACTAGCGGGCCAACCCGGCCCTTACAATGAGCAGTTCTTC. It codes for CASSLEGLAGQPGPYNEQFF. The rearrangement joins TRBV27 to TRBJ2-1, with TRBD2 matching over 12 bases. Germline V gene lookup returns CDR1 MNHEY and CDR2 SMNVEV (reference sequence). Germline trimming cut 3 bases from V and 4 bases from J; bases unmatched to any gene: 16. CDR3 size: 20 residues.

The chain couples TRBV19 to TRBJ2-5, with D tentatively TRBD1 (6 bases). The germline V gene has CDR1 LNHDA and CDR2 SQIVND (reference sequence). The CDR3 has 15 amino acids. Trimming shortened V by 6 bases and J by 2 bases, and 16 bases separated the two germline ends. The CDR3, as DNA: TGTGCCAGTAGCAGGGGCAGGTTCGGGCAAGAGACCCAGTACTTC. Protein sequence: CASSRGRFGQETQYF.

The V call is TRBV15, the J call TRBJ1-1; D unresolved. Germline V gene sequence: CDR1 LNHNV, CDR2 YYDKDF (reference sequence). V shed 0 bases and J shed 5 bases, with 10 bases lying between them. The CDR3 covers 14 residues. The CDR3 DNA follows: TGTGCCACCAGCAGAGATTTCAGGAGGACTGAAGCTTTCTTT. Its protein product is CATSRDFRRTEAFF.

CDR3 nucleotides: TGCAGCGTCTCCCCCCCGCAAGAGACCCAGTACTTC. Protein: CSVSPPQETQYF. The chain employs TRBV29-1 and TRBJ2-5; D gene unclear. Per the germline V gene, CDR1 is SQVTM and CDR2 is ANQGSEA. V was pared by 6 bases and J by 2 bases, with 10 bases between. There are 12 residues in the CDR3.

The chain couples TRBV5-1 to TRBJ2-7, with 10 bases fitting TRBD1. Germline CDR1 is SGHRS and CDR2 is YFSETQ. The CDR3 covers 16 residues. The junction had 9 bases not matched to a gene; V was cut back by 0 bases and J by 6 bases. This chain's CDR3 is CASSLGAGQGIAEQYF. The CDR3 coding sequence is TGCGCCAGCAGCTTGGGGGCGGGACAGGGGATCGCCGAGCAGTACTTC.

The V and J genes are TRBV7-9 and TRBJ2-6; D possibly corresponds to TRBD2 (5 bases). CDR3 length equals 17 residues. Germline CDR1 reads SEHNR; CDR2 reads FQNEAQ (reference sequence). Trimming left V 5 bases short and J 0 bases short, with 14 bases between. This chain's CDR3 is CASSASPGFSGANVLTF. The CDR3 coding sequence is TGTGCCAGCAGCGCAAGCCCGGGGTTCTCTGGGGCCAACGTCCTGACTTTC.

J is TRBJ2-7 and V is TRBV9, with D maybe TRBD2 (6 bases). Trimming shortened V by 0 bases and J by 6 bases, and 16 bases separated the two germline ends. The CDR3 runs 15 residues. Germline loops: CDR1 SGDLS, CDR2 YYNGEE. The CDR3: CASSVGSSFGSEQYF. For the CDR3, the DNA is TGTGCCAGCAGCGTAGGTTCTAGTTTCGGGAGCGAGCAGTACTTC.

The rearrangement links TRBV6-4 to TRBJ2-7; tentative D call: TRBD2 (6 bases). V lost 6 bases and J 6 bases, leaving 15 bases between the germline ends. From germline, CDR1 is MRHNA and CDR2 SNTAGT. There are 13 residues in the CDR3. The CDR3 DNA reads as TGTGCCAGCAGCGTCATCCGGGACTCCGAGCAGTACTTC. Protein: CASSVIRDSEQYF.

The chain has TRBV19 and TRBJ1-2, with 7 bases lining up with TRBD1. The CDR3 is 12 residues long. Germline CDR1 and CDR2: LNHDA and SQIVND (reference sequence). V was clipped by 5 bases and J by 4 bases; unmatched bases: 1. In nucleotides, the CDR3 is TGTGCCAGTAGTTACAGGGGCTATGGCTACACCTTC. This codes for CASSYRGYGYTF.

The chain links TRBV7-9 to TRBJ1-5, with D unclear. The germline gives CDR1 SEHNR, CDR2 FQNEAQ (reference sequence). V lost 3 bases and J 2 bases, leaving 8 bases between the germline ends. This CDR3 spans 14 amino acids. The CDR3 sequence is CASSFSIGNQPQHF. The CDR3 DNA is TGTGCCAGCAGCTTTAGCATAGGCAATCAGCCCCAGCATTTT.

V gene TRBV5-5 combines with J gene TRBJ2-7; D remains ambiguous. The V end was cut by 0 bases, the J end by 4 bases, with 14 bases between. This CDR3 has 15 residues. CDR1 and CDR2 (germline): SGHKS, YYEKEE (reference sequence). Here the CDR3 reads CASSLDGRIFYEQYF. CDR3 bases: TGTGCCAGCAGCTTGGATGGCCGAATCTTTTACGAGCAGTACTTC.

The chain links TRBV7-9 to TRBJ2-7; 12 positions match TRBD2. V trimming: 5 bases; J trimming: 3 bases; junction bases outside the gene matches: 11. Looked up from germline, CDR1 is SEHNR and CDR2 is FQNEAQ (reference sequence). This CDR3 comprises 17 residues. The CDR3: CASSENPPGLAGYEQYF. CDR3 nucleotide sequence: TGTGCCAGCAGCGAAAACCCTCCGGGACTAGCGGGCTACGAGCAGTACTTC.

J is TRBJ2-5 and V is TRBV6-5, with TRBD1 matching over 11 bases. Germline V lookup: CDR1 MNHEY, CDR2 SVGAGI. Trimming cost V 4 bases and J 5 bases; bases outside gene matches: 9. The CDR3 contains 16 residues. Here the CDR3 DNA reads TGTGCCAGCAGTTCCCTGGACAGGGGGCTAGGGGAGACCCAGTACTTC. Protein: CASSSLDRGLGETQYF.

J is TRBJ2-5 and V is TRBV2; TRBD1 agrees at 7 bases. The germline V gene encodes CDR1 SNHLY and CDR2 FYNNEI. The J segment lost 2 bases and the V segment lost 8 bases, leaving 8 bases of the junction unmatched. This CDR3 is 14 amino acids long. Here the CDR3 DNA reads TGTGCCAGCCGACAGGGATGGGGACAAGAGACCCAGTACTTC. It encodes CASRQGWGQETQYF.

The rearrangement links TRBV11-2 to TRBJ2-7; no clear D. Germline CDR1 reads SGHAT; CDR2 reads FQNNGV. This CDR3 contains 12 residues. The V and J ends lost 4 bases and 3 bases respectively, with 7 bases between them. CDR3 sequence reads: CASSYPYYEQYF. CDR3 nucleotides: TGTGCCAGCAGCTACCCCTACTACGAGCAGTACTTC.

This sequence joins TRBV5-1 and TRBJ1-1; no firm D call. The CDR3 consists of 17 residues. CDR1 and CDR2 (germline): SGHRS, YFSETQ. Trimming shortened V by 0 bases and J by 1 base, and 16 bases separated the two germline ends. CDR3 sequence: CASSLARSLSTNTEAFF. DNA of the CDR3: TGCGCCAGCAGCTTGGCCCGGTCTCTCTCGACGAACACTGAAGCTTTCTTT. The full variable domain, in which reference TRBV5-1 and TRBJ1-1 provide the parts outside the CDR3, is KAGVTQTPRYLIKTRGQQVTLSCSPISGHRSVSWYQQTPGQGLQFLFEYFSETQRNKGNFPGRFSGRQFSNSRSEMNVSTLELGDSALYLCASSLARSLSTNTEAFFGQGTRLTVV.

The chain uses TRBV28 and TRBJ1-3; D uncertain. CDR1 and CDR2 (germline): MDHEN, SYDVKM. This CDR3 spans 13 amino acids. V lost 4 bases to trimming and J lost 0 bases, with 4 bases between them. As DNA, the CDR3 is TGTGCCAGCAGTTATAGCTCTGGAAACACCATATATTTT. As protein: CASSYSSGNTIYF.

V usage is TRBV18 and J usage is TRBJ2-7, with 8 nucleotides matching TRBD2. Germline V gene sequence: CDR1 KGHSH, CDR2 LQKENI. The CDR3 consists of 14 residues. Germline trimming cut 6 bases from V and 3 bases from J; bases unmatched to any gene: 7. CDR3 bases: TGTGCCAGCTCCCTCACTAGCGGTAACTACGAGCAGTACTTC. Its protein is CASSLTSGNYEQYF.

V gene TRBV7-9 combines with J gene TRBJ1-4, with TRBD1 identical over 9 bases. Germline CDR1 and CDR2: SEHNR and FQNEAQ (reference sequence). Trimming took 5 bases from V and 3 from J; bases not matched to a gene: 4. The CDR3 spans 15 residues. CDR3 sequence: CASSLGQGPNEKLFF. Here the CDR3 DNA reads TGTGCCAGCAGCCTAGGACAGGGGCCTAATGAAAAACTGTTTTTT. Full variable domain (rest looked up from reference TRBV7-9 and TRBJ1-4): DTGVSQNPRHKITKRGQNVTFRCDPISEHNRLYWYRQTLGQGPEFLTYFQNEAQLEKSRLLSDRFSAERPKGSFSTLEIQRTEQGDSAMYLCASSLGQGPNEKLFFGSGTQLSVL.

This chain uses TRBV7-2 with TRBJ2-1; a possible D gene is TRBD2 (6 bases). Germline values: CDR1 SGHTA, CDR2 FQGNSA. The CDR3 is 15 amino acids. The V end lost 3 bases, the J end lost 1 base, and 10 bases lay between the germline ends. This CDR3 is CASSFGTASYNEQFF. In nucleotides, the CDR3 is TGTGCCAGCAGCTTCGGGACTGCGTCCTACAATGAGCAGTTCTTC.

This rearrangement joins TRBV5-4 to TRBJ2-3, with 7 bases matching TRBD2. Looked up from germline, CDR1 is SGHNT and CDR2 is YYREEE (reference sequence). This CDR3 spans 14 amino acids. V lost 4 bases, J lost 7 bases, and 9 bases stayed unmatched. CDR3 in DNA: TGTGCCAGCAGCCCACCGACTAGCCTGAATACGCAGTATTTT. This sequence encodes CASSPPTSLNTQYF.